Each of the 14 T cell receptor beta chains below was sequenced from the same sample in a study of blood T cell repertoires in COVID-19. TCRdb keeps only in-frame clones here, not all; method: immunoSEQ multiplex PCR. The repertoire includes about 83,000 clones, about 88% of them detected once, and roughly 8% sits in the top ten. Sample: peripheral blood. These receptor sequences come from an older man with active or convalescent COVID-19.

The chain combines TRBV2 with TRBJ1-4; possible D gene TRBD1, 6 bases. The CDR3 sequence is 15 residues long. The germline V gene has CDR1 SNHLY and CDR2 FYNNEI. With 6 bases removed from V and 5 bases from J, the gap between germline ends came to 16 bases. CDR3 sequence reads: CASRLGQQPNEKLFF. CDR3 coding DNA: TGTGCCAGCAGACTCGGACAGCAACCAAATGAAAAACTGTTTTTT.

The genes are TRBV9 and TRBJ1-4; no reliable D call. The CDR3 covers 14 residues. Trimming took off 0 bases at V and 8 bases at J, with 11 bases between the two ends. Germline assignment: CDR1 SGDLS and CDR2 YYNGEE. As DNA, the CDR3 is TGTGCCAGCAGCGTAGGGGAGGGCGGGGAAAAACTGTTTTTT. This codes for CASSVGEGGEKLFF.

CDR3 amino acids: CASRQTGGTEAFF. CDR3 in DNA: TGTGCCAGCAGACAGACAGGGGGCACTGAAGCTTTCTTT. The rearrangement links TRBV6-5 to TRBJ1-1, with 9 nucleotides matching TRBD1. The V gene's germline CDR1 is MNHEY and CDR2 SVGAGI. This CDR3 has 13 residues. V gave up 6 bases and J gave up 4 bases; unmatched junction bases: 3.

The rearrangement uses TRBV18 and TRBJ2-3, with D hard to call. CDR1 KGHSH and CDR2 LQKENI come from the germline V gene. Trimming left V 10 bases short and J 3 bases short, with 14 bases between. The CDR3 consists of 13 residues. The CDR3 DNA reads TGTGCCACCCAAGGCAGGAAAACAGATACGCAGTATTTT. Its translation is CATQGRKTDTQYF. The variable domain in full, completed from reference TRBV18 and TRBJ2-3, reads NAGVMQNPRHLVRRRGQEARLRCSPMKGHSHVYWYRQLPEEGLKFMVYLQKENIIDESGMPKERFSAEFPKEGPSILRIQQVVRGDSAAYFCATQGRKTDTQYFGPGTRLTVL.

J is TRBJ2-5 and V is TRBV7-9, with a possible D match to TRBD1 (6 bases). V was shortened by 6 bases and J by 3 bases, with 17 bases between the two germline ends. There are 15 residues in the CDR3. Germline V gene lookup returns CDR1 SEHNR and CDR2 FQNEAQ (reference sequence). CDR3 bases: TGTGCCAGCAGTCCCGGGCAGGGGCAGGAAGAGACCCAGTACTTC. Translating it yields CASSPGQGQEETQYF.

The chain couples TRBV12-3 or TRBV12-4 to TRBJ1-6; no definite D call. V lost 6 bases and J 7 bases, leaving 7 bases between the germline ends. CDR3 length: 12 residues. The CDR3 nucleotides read TGTGCCAGCAGCCGACTAAATTCACCCCTCCACTTT. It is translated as CASSRLNSPLHF.

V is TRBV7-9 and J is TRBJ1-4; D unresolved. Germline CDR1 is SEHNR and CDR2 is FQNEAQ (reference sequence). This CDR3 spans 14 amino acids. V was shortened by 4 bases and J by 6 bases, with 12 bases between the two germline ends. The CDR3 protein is CASSSVEPYEKLFF. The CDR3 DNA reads TGTGCCAGCAGCTCGGTGGAGCCTTATGAAAAACTGTTTTTT.

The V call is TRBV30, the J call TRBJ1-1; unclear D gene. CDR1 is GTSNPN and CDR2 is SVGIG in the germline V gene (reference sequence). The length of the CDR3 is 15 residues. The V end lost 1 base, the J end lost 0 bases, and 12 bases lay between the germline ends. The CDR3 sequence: CAWSGPRGVNTEAFF. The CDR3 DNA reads TGTGCCTGGAGTGGACCTCGCGGGGTGAACACTGAAGCTTTCTTT.

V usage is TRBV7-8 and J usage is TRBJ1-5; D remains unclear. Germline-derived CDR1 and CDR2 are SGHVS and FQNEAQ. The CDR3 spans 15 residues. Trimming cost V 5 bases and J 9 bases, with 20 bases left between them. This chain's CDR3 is CASSSSGQPGWPQHF. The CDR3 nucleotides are TGTGCCAGCAGCAGCAGCGGGCAGCCGGGCTGGCCCCAGCATTTT.

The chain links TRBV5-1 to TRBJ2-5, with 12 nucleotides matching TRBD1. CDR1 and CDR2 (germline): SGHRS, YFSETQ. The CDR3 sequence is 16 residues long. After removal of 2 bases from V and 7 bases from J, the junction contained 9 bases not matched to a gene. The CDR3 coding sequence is TGCGCCAGCAGCTTCAGCGGGACAGGGGGCCGTGGGACCCAGTACTTC. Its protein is CASSFSGTGGRGTQYF.

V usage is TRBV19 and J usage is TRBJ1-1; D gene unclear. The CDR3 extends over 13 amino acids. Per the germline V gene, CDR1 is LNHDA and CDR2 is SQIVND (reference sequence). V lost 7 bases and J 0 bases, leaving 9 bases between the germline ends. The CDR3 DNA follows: TGTGCCAGTACTAGACGGGTGAACACTGAAGCTTTCTTT. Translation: CASTRRVNTEAFF.

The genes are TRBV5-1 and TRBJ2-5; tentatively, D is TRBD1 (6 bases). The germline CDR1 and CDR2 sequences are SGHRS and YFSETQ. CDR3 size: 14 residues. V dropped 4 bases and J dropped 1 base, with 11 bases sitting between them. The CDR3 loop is CASSARDIQETQYF. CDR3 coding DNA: TGCGCCAGCAGCGCCCGGGACATCCAAGAGACCCAGTACTTC.

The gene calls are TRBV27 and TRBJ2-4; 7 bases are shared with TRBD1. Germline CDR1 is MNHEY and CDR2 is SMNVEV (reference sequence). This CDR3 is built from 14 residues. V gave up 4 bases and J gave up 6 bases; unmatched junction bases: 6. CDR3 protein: CASSSRDRRNIQYF. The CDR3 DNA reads TGTGCCAGCAGTTCCCGGGACAGAAGAAACATTCAGTACTTC.

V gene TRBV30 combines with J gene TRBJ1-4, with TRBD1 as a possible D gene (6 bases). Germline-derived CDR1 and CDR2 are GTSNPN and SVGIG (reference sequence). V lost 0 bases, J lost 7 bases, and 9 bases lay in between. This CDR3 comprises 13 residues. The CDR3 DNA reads TGTGCCTGGAGTGTACAGGGTAGTGAAAAACTGTTTTTT. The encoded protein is CAWSVQGSEKLFF.